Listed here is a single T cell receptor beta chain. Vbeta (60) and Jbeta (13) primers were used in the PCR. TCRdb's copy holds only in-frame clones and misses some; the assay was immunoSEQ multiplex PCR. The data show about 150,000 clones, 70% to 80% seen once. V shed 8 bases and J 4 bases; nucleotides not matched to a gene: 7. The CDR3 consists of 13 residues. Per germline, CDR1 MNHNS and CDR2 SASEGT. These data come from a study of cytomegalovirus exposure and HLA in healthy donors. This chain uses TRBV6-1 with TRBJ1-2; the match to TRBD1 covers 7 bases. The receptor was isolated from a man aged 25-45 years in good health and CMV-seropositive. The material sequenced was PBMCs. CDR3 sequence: CASGRTGFYGYTF. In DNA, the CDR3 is TGTGCCAGCGGGCGGACAGGATTCTATGGCTACACCTTC.